This TCR beta chain is from a study of CD8+CD57+ T cells in acquired aplastic anemia. Across the whole study: Sorted CD4+ and CD8+ cells gave a mean 3.2 ug DNA, range 0.2 to 27.4 ug. Findings of the study overall: Some 31 shared CD8+ CDR3s appeared highly expressed within patients' immunodominant clones.

This clonotype showed up many times. Antigen unknown. The V end was cut by 2 bases, the J end by 4 bases, with 10 bases between. CDR3 length equals 13 residues. Germline V lookup: CDR1 SGDLS, CDR2 YYNGEE. The study profiled TCR beta VDJ and CDR3 using genomic DNA as template. MiXCR was run by TCRdb on the reads, yielding one entry per CDR3 protein. The table has a few hundred thousand distinct CDR3 sequences, 61% seen once. The genes are TRBV9 and TRBJ2-7; TRBD1 might be the D (7 bases). The sequence derives from a human donor in good health. The source material was sorted CD4+, CD8+, or CD8+CD57+ T cells (not recorded which) from PBMCs. The CDR3: CASSVGGQYEQYF. DNA of the CDR3: TGTGCCAGCAGCGTCGGGGGACAGTACGAGCAGTACTTC.